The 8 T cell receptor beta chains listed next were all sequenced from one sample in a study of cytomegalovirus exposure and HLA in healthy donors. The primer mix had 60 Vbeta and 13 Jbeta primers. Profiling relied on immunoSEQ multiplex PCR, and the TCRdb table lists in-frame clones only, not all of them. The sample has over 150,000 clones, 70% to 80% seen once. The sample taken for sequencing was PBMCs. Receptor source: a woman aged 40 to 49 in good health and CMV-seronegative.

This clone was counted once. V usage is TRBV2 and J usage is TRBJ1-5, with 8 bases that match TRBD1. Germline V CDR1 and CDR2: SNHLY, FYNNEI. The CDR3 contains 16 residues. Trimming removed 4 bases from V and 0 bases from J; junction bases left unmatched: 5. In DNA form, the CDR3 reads TGTGCCAGCAGTGGAAGGACAGGGAGTAGCAATCAGCCCCAGCATTTT. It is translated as CASSGRTGSSNQPQHF.

CDR3 nucleotides: TGTGCCACTTCTTATCCGACGGGGGGCGCTAACTATGGCTACACCTTC. The encoded protein is CATSYPTGGANYGYTF. The rearrangement joins TRBV28 to TRBJ1-2, with a weak D call TRBD1 (6 bases). Germline CDR1 is MDHEN and CDR2 is SYDVKM. Trimming removed 10 bases at V and 0 bases at J, with 21 bases between. The CDR3 sequence is 16 residues long.

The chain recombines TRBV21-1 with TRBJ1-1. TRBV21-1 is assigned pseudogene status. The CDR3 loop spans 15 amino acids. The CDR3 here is CASSKGVAFRGGEDF. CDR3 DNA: TGTGCCAGCAGCAAAGGTGTCGCATTCCGGGGGGGCGAGGACTTT.

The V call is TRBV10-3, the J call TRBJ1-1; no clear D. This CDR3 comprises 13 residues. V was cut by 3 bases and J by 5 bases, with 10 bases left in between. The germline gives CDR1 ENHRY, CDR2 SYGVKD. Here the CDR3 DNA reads TGTGCCATCAGTGATATCGGAGGAACTGAAGCTTTCTTT. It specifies CAISDIGGTEAFF.

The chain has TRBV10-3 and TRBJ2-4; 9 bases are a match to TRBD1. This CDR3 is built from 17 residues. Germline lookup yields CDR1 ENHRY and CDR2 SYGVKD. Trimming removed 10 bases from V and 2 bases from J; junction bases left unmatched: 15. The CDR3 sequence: CATSSTGTGWSKNIQYF. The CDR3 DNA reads TGTGCCACCTCAAGCACCGGGACAGGGTGGTCCAAAAACATTCAGTACTTC.

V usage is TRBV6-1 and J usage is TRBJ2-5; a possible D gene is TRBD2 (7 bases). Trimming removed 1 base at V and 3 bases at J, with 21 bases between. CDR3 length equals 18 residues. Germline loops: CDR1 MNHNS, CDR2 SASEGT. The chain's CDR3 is CASSEGGRVLGAEETQYF. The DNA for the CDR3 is TGTGCCAGCAGTGAAGGGGGGAGGGTATTGGGGGCCGAAGAGACCCAGTACTTC.

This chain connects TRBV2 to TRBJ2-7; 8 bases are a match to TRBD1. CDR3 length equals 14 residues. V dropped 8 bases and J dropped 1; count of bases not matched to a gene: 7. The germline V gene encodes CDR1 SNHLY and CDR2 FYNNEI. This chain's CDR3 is CASARQGISYEQYF. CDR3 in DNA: TGTGCCAGCGCAAGACAGGGGATATCCTACGAGCAGTACTTC.

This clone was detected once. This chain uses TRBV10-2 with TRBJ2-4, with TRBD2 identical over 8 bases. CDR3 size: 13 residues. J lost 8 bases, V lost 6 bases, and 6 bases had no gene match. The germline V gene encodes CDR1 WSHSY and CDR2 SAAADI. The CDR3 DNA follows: TGCGCCAGCAGATCCGGGGGGGGTGACATTCAGTACTTC. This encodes CASRSGGGDIQYF.